The 16 T cell receptor beta chains listed next were all sequenced from one sample in a study of shared clonotypes between healthy human individuals. The assay was immunoSEQ multiplex PCR, and TCRdb's table has in-frame clones only and misses some. The sample holds 2,500,000 or so clones; around 90% are singletons and the top ten take approximately 0.39%. Specimen: naive CD4+ T cells from PBMCs. The subset denotes: CD45RA+ positively selected. Receptors were obtained from a young man in good health. Some clones in this sample may be carry-over from other donors' samples.

As to this clone: This CDR3 is also generated by other DNA sequences in the sample. The gene calls are TRBV5-1 and TRBJ2-7, with TRBD2 as a possible D gene (6 bases). The CDR3 has 14 amino acids. CDR1 and CDR2 (germline): SGHRS, YFSETQ. The V gene lost 4 bases and the J gene lost 3 bases, with 14 bases spanning the gap. The CDR3 DNA reads TGCGCCAGCAGCCCTGGACCCGGGAGCTACGAGCAGTACTTC. Protein: CASSPGPGSYEQYF.

The V and J genes are TRBV19 and TRBJ1-4; D not resolved. The CDR3 spans 11 residues. The V end was cut by 6 bases, the J end by 7 bases, with 6 bases between. Germline lookup yields CDR1 LNHDA and CDR2 SQIVND (reference sequence). The DNA for the CDR3 is TGTGCCAGTAGGTTCGGTGAAAAACTGTTTTTT. This gives the protein CASRFGEKLFF.

The DNA of the CDR3 is TGCGCCAGCAGCGCCACTAGGACAGGGTGGAACACTGAAGCTTTCTTT. This encodes CASSATRTGWNTEAFF. The J gene is TRBJ1-1, the V gene TRBV5-1; TRBD1 matches 8 bases. The trim removed 4 bases at V and 1 base at J, leaving 9 bases unmatched. The V gene's germline CDR1 is SGHRS and CDR2 YFSETQ. The length of the CDR3 is 16 residues.

The chain joins TRBV7-9 to TRBJ2-2; 8 nucleotides agree with TRBD1. Germline V gene sequence: CDR1 SEHNR, CDR2 FQNEAQ (reference sequence). V lost 1 base to trimming and J lost 5 bases; unmatched junction nucleotides: 6. The CDR3 loop spans 16 amino acids. The CDR3 loop reads CASSLVGQARTGELFF. CDR3 nucleotides: TGTGCCAGCAGCTTAGTGGGACAGGCTCGAACCGGGGAGCTGTTTTTT. The entire variable domain, with the rest obtained from reference TRBV7-9 and TRBJ2-2, is as follows: DTGVSQNPRHKITKRGQNVTFRCDPISEHNRLYWYRQTLGQGPEFLTYFQNEAQLEKSRLLSDRFSAERPKGSFSTLEIQRTEQGDSAMYLCASSLVGQARTGELFFGEGSRLTVL.

The J gene is TRBJ1-1, the V gene TRBV4-3, with D perhaps TRBD1 (6 bases). The V and J ends lost 4 bases and 2 bases respectively, with 17 bases between them. The CDR3 sequence is 16 residues long. The germline V gene encodes CDR1 LGHNA and CDR2 YSLEER. The CDR3 DNA reads as TGCGCCAGCAGCCCCCGACAGGATAGCTTCAACACTGAAGCTTTCTTT. Amino acid sequence: CASSPRQDSFNTEAFF.

The chain's CDR3 is CSTYKTGTHF. DNA of the CDR3: TGCAGCACCTACAAGACAGGGACCCACTTT. The chain has TRBV20-1 and TRBJ1-6; 7 bases are a match to TRBD1. CDR1 and CDR2 (germline): DFQATT, SNEGSKA (reference sequence). CDR3 size: 10 residues.

The rearrangement joins TRBV9 to TRBJ2-2, with 13 positions matching TRBD2. The V and J ends lost 4 bases and 4 bases, in that order; junction bases with no gene match: 13. Germline-derived CDR1 and CDR2 are SGDLS and YYNGEE. The CDR3 extends over 19 amino acids. CDR3 sequence: CASSPRTSGSRVPTGELFF. As DNA, the CDR3 is TGTGCCAGCAGCCCCAGGACTAGCGGGAGTAGGGTCCCCACCGGGGAGCTGTTTTTT.

This chain links TRBV12-5 with TRBJ2-3, with 11 bases that match TRBD1. V gave up 6 bases and J gave up 2 bases; unmatched junction bases: 7. The CDR3 is made up of 16 amino acids. The V gene's germline CDR1 is LGHNT and CDR2 FRNRAP. CDR3 coding DNA: TGTGCTAGTGGAACAGGGACAGGGGGATCCACAGATACGCAGTATTTT. Protein product: CASGTGTGGSTDTQYF. The full variable domain, with the rest looked up from reference TRBV12-5 and TRBJ2-3, is DARVTQTPRHKVTEMGQEVTMRCQPILGHNTVFWYRQTMMQGLELLAYFRNRAPLDDSGMPKDRFSAEMPDATLATLKIQPSEPRDSAVYFCASGTGTGGSTDTQYFGPGTRLTVL.

The genes are TRBV6-5 and TRBJ2-7; 7 bases fit TRBD1. The germline CDR1 and CDR2 sequences are MNHEY and SVGAGI. V dropped 6 bases and J dropped 7; count of bases not matched to a gene: 12. CDR3 length: 14 amino acids. The CDR3 DNA reads TGTGCCAGCAGCAGAAGTACAGGGGTACGGGAGCAGTACTTC. Its translation is CASSRSTGVREQYF.

The chain recombines TRBV10-3 with TRBJ2-2, with 9 bases aligning to TRBD1. Per the germline V gene, CDR1 is ENHRY and CDR2 is SYGVKD. The CDR3 loop spans 14 amino acids. J lost 6 bases, V lost 10 bases, and 9 bases had no gene match. The CDR3 nucleotides read TGTGCCACCGGGGGACAGGGAATGTCCGGGGAGCTGTTTTTT. Residues: CATGGQGMSGELFF.

This clone was seen a single time. The chain employs TRBV18 and TRBJ1-4, with a possible D match to TRBD1 (6 bases). Per the germline V gene, CDR1 is KGHSH and CDR2 is LQKENI. V shed 3 bases and J shed 0 bases, with 17 bases lying between them. There are 18 residues in the CDR3. The CDR3 DNA sequence: TGTGCCAGCTCACCCCGGACAGCGACATTTGCAACTAATGAAAAACTGTTTTTT. It translates to CASSPRTATFATNEKLFF.

The rearrangement uses TRBV29-1 and TRBJ2-1, with 7 bases lining up with TRBD1. The CDR3 runs to 13 residues. With V trimmed by 6 bases and J by 8 bases, 10 bases remained unmatched. Germline V lookup: CDR1 SQVTM, CDR2 ANQGSEA. CDR3 bases: TGCAGCGTGAGCTCTGGGACAGTGGATGAGCAGTTCTTC. Its protein is CSVSSGTVDEQFF.

This chain uses TRBV15 with TRBJ2-5; 8 bases match TRBD2. V trimming: 5 bases; J trimming: 4 bases; junction bases outside the gene matches: 12. Germline CDR1 LNHNV, CDR2 YYDKDF (reference sequence). The CDR3 extends over 16 amino acids. The DNA of the CDR3 is TGTGCCACCAGCGCACCTCTGGGACTAGGGGCAGAGACCCAGTACTTC. It translates to CATSAPLGLGAETQYF.

V and J are TRBV6-6 and TRBJ1-5, with 7 bases that match TRBD1. V shed 0 bases, J shed 2 bases, and the junction held 4 bases outside the gene matches. This CDR3 region has 16 residues. CDR1 and CDR2 from the germline V gene are MNHNY and SVGAGI (reference sequence). CDR3 sequence: CASSYSQGGGNQPQHF. Written as DNA, the CDR3 is TGTGCCAGCAGTTACTCGCAGGGGGGAGGCAATCAGCCCCAGCATTTT.

This clone was counted only a few times. This sample includes further DNA sequences coding for the same CDR3. As DNA, the CDR3 is TGTGCCAGCAGTTCACTAGCGGGAGGGTACAATGAGCAGTTCTTC. It translates to CASSSLAGGYNEQFF. V and J are TRBV6-5 and TRBJ2-1; 13 bases fit TRBD2. The ends lost 4 bases at V and 4 bases at J; junction bases unmatched: 1. Looked up from germline, CDR1 is MNHEY and CDR2 is SVGAGI. The length of the CDR3 is 15 residues.

This chain links TRBV5-1 with TRBJ2-6; 10 positions match TRBD1. This CDR3 region has 20 residues. After removal of 4 bases from V and 0 bases from J, the junction contained 13 bases not matched to a gene. Per the germline V gene, CDR1 is SGHRS and CDR2 is YFSETQ. CDR3 amino acids: CASSAELGTGVSSGANVLTF. The CDR3 DNA is TGCGCCAGCAGCGCGGAGTTAGGGACAGGGGTTAGCTCTGGGGCCAACGTCCTGACTTTC.